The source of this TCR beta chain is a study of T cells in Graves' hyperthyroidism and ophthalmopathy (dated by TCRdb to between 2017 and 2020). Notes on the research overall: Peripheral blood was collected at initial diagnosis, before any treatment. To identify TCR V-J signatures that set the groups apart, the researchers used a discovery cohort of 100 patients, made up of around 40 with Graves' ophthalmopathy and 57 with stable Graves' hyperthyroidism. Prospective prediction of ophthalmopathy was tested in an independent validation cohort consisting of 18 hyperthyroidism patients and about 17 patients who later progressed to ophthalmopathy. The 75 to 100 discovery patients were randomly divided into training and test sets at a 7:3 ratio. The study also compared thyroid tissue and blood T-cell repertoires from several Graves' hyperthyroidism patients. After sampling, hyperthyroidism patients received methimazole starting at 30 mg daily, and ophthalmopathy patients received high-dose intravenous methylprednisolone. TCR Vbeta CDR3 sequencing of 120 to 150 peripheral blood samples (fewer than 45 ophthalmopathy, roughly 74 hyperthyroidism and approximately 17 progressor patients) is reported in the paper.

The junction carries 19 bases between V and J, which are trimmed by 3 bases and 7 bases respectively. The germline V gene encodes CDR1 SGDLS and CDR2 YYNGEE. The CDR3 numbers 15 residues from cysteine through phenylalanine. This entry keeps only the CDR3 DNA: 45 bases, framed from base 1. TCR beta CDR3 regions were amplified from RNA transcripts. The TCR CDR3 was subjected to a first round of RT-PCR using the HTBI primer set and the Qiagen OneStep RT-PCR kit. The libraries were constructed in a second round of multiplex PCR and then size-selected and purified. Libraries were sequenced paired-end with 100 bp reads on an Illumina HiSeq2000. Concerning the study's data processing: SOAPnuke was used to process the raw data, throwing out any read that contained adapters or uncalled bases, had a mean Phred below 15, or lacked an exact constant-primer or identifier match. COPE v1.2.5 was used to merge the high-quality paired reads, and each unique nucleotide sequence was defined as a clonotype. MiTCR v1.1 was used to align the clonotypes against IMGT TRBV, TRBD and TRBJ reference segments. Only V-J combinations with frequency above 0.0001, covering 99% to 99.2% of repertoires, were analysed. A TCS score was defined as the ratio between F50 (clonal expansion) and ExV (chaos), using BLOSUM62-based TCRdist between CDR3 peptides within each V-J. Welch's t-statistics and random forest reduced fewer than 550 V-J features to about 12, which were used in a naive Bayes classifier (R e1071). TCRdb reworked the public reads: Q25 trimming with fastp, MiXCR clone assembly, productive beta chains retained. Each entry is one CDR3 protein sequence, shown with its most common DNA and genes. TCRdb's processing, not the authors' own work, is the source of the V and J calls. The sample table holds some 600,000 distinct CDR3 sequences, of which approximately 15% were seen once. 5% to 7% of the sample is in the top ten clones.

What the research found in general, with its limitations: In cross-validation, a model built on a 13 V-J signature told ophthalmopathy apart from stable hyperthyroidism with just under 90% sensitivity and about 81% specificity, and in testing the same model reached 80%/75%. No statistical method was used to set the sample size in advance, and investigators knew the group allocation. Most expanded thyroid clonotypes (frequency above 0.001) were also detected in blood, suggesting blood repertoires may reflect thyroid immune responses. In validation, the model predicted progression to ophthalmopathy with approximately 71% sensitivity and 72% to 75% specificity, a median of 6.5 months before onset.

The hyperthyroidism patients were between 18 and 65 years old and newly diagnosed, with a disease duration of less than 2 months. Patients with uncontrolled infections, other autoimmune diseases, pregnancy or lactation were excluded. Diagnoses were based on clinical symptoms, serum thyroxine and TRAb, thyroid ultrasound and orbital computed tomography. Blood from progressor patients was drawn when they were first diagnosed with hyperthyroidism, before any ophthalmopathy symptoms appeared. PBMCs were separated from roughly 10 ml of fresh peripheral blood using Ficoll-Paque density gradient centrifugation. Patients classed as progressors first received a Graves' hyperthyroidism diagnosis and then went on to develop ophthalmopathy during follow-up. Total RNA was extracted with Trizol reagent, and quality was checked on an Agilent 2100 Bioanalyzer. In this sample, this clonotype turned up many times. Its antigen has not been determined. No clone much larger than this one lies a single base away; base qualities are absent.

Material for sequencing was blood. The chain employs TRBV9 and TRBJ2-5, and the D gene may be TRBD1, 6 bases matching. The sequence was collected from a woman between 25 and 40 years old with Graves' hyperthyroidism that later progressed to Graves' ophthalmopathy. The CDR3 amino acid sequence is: CASSALDRPEVTQYF. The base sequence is TGTGCCAGCAGCGCCCTCGACAGGCCTGAGGTGACCCAGTACTTC. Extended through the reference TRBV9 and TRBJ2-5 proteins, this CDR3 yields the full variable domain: DSGVTQTPKHLITATGQRVTLRCSPRSGDLSVYWYQQSLDQGLQFLIQYYNGEERAKGNILERFSAQQFPDLHSELNLSSLELGDSALYFCASSALDRPEVTQYFGPGTRLLVL.